This record concerns one TCR beta chain sequence. Authors' data handling: Amplified reference gene primers provided the basis for estimating nucleated cell counts. Assay: immunoSEQ multiplex PCR; the TCRdb copy retains only in-frame clones and omits some. The V and J calls and clone size were taken over from that table, and D and trimming were inferred from the DNA. The sample yields roughly 200,000 clones, approximately 86% seen once. The data were obtained in a study of blood T cell repertoires in COVID-19. Study in general: Spain, Italy and the United States supplied samples that represented acute and convalescent COVID-19.

Per germline, CDR1 SGHDT and CDR2 YYEEEE. This CDR3 region has 15 residues. J gave up 3 bases and V 2 bases, and 4 bases lay outside the gene matches. Material: PBMCs or T cells enriched from blood (not recorded which). The chain joins TRBV5-6 to TRBJ1-2; 10 bases are shared with TRBD1. The source of this sequence is a woman in her 30s who had recovered from COVID-19. The CDR3 nucleotides read TGTGCCAGCAGCTTACCGGACAGGGGGGACTATGGCTACACCTTC. Encoded protein: CASSLPDRGDYGYTF.